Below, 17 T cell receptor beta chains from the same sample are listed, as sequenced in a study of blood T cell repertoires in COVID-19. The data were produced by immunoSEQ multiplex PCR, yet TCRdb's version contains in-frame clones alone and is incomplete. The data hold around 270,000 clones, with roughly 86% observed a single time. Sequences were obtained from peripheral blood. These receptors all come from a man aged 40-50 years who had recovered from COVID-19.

CDR3 DNA: TGCAGCGTTATCAGGCATACGCAGTATTTT. Translating gives CSVIRHTQYF. V usage is TRBV29-1 and J usage is TRBJ2-3; D unresolved. Germline V gene data show CDR1 as SQVTM and CDR2 as ANQGSEA. V was clipped by 5 bases and J by 7 bases, with 7 bases between them. This CDR3 spans 10 amino acids.

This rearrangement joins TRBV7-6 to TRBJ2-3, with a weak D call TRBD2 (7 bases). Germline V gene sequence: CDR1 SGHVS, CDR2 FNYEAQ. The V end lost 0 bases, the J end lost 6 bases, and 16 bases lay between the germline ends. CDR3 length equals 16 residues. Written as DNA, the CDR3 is TGTGCCAGCAGCTTAGCGGGGGGGGCGTCCACGGATACGCAGTATTTT. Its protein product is CASSLAGGASTDTQYF.

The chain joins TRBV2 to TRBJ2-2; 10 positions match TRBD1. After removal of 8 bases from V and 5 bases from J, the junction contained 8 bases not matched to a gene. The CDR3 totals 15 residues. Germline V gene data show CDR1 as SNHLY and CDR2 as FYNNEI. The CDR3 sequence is CASSGQGRYTGELFF. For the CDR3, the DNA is TGTGCCAGCTCGGGACAGGGGAGATATACCGGGGAGCTGTTTTTT.

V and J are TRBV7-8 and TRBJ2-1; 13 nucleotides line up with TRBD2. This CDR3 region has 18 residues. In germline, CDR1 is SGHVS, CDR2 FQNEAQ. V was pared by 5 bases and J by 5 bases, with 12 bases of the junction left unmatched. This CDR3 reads CASSRGLAGVRGDNEQFF. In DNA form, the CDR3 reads TGTGCCAGCAGCCGAGGACTAGCGGGAGTAAGGGGGGACAATGAGCAGTTCTTC.

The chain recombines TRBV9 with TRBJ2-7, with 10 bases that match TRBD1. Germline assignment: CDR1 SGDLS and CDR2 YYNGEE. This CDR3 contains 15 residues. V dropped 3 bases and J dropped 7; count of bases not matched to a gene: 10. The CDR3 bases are TGTGCCAGCAGCGGAACCGGGACAGGGGATTTGGAGCAGTACTTC. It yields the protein CASSGTGTGDLEQYF.

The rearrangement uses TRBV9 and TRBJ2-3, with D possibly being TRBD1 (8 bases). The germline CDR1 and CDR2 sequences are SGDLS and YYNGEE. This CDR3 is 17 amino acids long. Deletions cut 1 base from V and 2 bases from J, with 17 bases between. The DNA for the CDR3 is TGTGCCAGCAGCGTATTAAGCGGGACAGGAGACACAGATACGCAGTATTTT. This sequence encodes CASSVLSGTGDTDTQYF. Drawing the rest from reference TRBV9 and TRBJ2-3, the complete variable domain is DSGVTQTPKHLITATGQRVTLRCSPRSGDLSVYWYQQSLDQGLQFLIQYYNGEERAKGNILERFSAQQFPDLHSELNLSSLELGDSALYFCASSVLSGTGDTDTQYFGPGTRLTVL.

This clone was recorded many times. CDR3 amino acids: CASSRGQGGLRGYTF. For the CDR3, the DNA is TGTGCCAGCAGCCGGGGACAGGGTGGGCTGAGAGGCTACACCTTC. The chain uses TRBV6-5 and TRBJ1-2; TRBD1 matches at 9 bases. The germline gives CDR1 MNHEY, CDR2 SVGAGI. After removal of 6 bases from V and 8 bases from J, the junction contained 13 bases not matched to a gene. The CDR3 totals 15 residues.

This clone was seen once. The CDR3 region is CASSLGVGGFYGYTF. In nucleotides, the CDR3 is TGTGCCAGCAGCTTAGGAGTCGGAGGGTTCTATGGCTACACCTTC. The rearrangement joins TRBV7-8 to TRBJ1-2; D is ambiguous. The CDR3 spans 15 residues. Germline V gene lookup returns CDR1 SGHVS and CDR2 FQNEAQ. V was clipped by 1 base and J by 4 bases, with 13 bases between them.

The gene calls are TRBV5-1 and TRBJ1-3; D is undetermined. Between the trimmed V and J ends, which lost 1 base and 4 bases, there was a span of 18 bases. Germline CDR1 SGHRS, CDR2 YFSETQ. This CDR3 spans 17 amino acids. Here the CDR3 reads CASSLSGFSAGGNTIYF. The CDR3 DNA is TGCGCCAGCAGCTTGTCCGGCTTCTCCGCGGGAGGAAACACCATATATTTT.

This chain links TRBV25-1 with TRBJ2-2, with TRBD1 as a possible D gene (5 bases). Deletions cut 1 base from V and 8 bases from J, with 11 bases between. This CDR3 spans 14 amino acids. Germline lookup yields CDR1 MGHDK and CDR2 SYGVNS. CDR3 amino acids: CASSELGHAGELFF. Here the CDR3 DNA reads TGTGCCAGCAGTGAATTAGGACATGCTGGGGAGCTGTTTTTT. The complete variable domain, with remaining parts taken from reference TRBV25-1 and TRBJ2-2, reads EADIYQTPRYLVIGTGKKITLECSQTMGHDKMYWYQQDPGMELHLIHYSYGVNSTEKGDLSSESTVSRIRTEHFPLTLESARPSHTSQYLCASSELGHAGELFFGEGSRLTVL.

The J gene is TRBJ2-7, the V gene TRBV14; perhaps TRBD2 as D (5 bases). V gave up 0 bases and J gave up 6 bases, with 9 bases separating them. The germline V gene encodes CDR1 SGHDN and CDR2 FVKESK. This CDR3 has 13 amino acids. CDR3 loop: CASSQDLAGEQYF. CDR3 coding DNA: TGTGCCAGCAGCCAAGACCTAGCCGGCGAGCAGTACTTC.

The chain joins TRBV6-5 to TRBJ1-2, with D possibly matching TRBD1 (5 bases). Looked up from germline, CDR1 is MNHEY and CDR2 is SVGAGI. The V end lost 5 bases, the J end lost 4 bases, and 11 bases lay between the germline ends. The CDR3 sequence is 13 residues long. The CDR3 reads CASSHDSPYGYTF. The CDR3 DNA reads TGTGCCAGCAGTCACGACAGCCCCTATGGCTACACCTTC.

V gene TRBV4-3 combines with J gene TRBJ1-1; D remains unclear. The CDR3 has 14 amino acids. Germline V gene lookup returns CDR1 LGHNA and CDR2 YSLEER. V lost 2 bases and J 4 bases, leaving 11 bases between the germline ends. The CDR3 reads CASSQQRVGTEAFF. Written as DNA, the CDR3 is TGCGCCAGCAGCCAACAGAGGGTTGGCACTGAAGCTTTCTTT.

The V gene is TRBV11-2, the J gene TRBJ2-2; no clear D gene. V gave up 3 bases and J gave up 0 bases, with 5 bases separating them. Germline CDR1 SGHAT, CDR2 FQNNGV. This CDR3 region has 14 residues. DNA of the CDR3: TGTGCCAGCAGCTTTCGAGCGAACACCGGGGAGCTGTTTTTT. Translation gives CASSFRANTGELFF.

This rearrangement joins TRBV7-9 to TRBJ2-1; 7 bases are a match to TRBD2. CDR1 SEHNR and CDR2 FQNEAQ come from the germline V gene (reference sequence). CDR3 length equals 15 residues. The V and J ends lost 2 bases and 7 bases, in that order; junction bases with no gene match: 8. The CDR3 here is CASSLQAGYGNEQFF. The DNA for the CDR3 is TGTGCCAGCAGCTTACAAGCGGGATATGGGAATGAGCAGTTCTTC.

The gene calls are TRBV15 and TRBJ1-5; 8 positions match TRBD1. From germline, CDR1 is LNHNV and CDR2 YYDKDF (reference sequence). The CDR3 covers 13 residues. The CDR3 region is CAQGASRNQPQHF. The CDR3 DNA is TGTGCTCAGGGGGCTTCGCGCAATCAGCCCCAGCATTTT.

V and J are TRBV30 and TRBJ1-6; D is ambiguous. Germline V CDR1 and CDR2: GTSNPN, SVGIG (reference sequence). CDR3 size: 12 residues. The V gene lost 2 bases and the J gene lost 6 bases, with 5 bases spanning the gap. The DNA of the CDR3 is TGTGCCTGGAGTCCCTCTAATTCACCCCTCCACTTT. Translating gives CAWSPSNSPLHF.